A selection of T cell receptor beta chains follows, all from one sample in a study of blood T cell repertoires in COVID-19. Generated by immunoSEQ multiplex PCR, the TCRdb table keeps only in-frame clones and is missing some. The table records 30,000 to 50,000 clones, over 75% of them present only once. Sequenced material: peripheral blood. The receptors were sampled from a human donor in a cohort sampled during active COVID-19. CDR3s include the opening cysteine and the closing phenylalanine or tryptophan. The order of the fields is D gene, CDR3 length, clone size, V gene, J gene, CDR3 protein, CDR3 DNA. D genes are given only for firm matches. Clone sizes are given selectively: once, few, many, or a class where the clone is expanded.

>TRBD2|14|-|TRBV7-3|TRBJ2-7
CASSYLAGGSEQYF
TGTGCCAGCAGCTATCTAGCGGGAGGATCCGAGCAGTACTTC
>-|13|-|TRBV2|TRBJ2-1
CASSASSYNEQFF
TGTGCCAGCAGCGCTAGCTCCTACAATGAGCAGTTCTTC
>-|15|-|TRBV5-1|TRBJ1-1
CASSSGQTTYTEAFF
TGCGCCAGCAGCTCCGGACAGACTACATACACTGAAGCTTTCTTT
>-|12|-|TRBV5-1|TRBJ2-7
CASSLGGREQYF
TGCGCCAGCAGCTTGGGGGGGCGCGAGCAGTACTTC
>TRBD1|14|once|TRBV11-2|TRBJ2-5
CASSLGQGEKTQYF
TGTGCCAGCAGCTTAGGACAGGGGGAAAAGACCCAGTACTTC
>-|16|-|TRBV4-3|TRBJ2-1
CASSQVALEGYNEQFF
TGCGCCAGCAGCCAAGTGGCGCTAGAGGGATACAATGAGCAGTTCTTC
>-|14|-|TRBV25-1|TRBJ2-3
CASSEHHTEDTQYF
TGTGCCAGCAGTGAGCACCATACAGAAGATACGCAGTATTTT
>TRBD1|14|-|TRBV19|TRBJ1-5
CASTTGESDQPQHF
TGTGCCAGTACAACAGGGGAATCAGATCAGCCCCAGCATTTT
>-|15|-|TRBV5-4|TRBJ2-1
CASSFDRTSHNEQFF
TGTGCCAGCAGCTTCGACAGGACCAGTCACAATGAGCAGTTCTTC
>-|15|-|TRBV30|TRBJ1-3
CAWTTTGLPGNTIYF
TGTGCCTGGACGACCACGGGACTCCCTGGAAACACCATATATTTT
>-|12|-|TRBV12-3/TRBV12-4|TRBJ1-1
CASSFPGTEAFF
TGTGCCAGCAGTTTCCCGGGCACTGAAGCTTTCTTT
>-|15|-|TRBV3-1/TRBV3-2|TRBJ1-3
CASSQDHSSGNTIYF
TGTGCCAGCAGCCAAGATCACAGCTCTGGAAACACCATATATTTT
>TRBD1|14|-|TRBV19|TRBJ1-2
CASSQTDRGYGYTF
TGTGCCAGTAGCCAAACGGACAGGGGTTATGGCTACACCTTC
>TRBD1|14|-|TRBV7-2|TRBJ1-1
CASSAPTGGGSAFF
TGTGCCAGCAGCGCCCCGACAGGGGGCGGGTCCGCTTTCTTT
>TRBD1|15|-|TRBV19|TRBJ1-4
CASSMTDRVYEKLFF
TGTGCCAGTAGTATGACGGACAGGGTATATGAAAAACTGTTTTTT
>-|16|-|TRBV2|TRBJ2-3
CASSEANSPSTDTQYF
TGTGCCAGCAGTGAAGCAAACAGTCCTAGCACAGATACGCAGTATTTT
>TRBD2|13|-|TRBV13|TRBJ2-1
CASSLAGLEEQFF
TGTGCCAGCAGTCTAGCGGGATTGGAGGAGCAGTTCTTC
>TRBD1|13|-|TRBV3-1/TRBV3-2|TRBJ2-7
CASSRDRYHEQYF
TGTGCCAGCAGCCGGGACAGGTACCACGAGCAGTACTTC
>TRBD2|16|medium-sized|TRBV6-2/TRBV6-3|TRBJ2-7
CASSYELAGVRGEQYF
TGTGCCAGCAGTTACGAACTAGCGGGGGTTCGCGGCGAGCAGTACTTC
>-|16|-|TRBV5-1|TRBJ1-1
CASSLREQIYRTEAFF
TGCGCCAGCAGCCTACGTGAACAGATTTATCGTACTGAAGCTTTCTTT
>-|13|once|TRBV14|TRBJ1-2
CASSQARDYGYTF
TGTGCCAGCAGCCAAGCCCGAGACTATGGCTACACCTTC
>-|14|-|TRBV9|TRBJ1-2
CASSVAGAGYGYTF
TGTGCCAGCAGCGTAGCCGGGGCGGGGTATGGCTACACCTTC
>TRBD1|16|-|TRBV5-4|TRBJ1-4
CASSRGQAATNEKLFF
TGTGCCAGCAGCCGGGGACAGGCTGCAACTAATGAAAAACTGTTTTTT
>-|14|-|TRBV7-8|TRBJ1-1
CASSLPGRGSEAFF
TGTGCCAGCAGCTTACCGGGGAGAGGGTCTGAAGCTTTCTTT
>TRBD1|14|-|TRBV6-5|TRBJ1-1
CASRGGQGNTEAFF
TGTGCCAGCAGGGGGGGACAGGGGAACACTGAAGCTTTCTTT
>TRBD1|13|once|TRBV12-3/TRBV12-4|TRBJ1-1
CASTGQAGSEAFF
TGTGCCAGCACCGGACAGGCGGGCTCTGAAGCTTTCTTT
>-|12|-|TRBV6-5|TRBJ1-5
CAGGGGSQPQHF
TGTGCCGGGGGGGGAGGGAGTCAGCCCCAGCATTTT
>TRBD1|14|-|TRBV11-2|TRBJ1-1
CASSLAAGGTEAFF
TGTGCCAGCAGCTTAGCGGCAGGGGGCACTGAAGCTTTCTTT
>TRBD1|17|-|TRBV5-4|TRBJ1-6
CASSLETGGARNSPLHF
TGTGCCAGCAGCTTGGAGACAGGGGGCGCGAGAAATTCACCCCTCCACTTT
>-|15|-|TRBV5-4|TRBJ1-6
CASSLGGGNNSPLHF
TGTGCCAGCAGCTTGGGGGGGGGAAACAATTCACCCCTCCACTTT
>TRBD1|13|once|TRBV30|TRBJ1-6
CAWGGTDNSPLHF
TGTGCCTGGGGGGGGACAGATAATTCACCCCTCCACTTT
>TRBD1|14|-|TRBV19|TRBJ1-5
CASTSTGGGQPQHF
TGTGCCAGTACCTCAACAGGGGGCGGTCAGCCCCAGCATTTT
>TRBD2|20|-|TRBV18|TRBJ2-1
CASSPPVASGSFSSYNEQFF
TGTGCCAGCTCACCACCGGTTGCTAGCGGGAGCTTTAGCTCCTACAATGAGCAGTTCTTC
>TRBD1|14|-|TRBV7-2|TRBJ1-2
CASSKGTGAYGYTF
TGTGCCAGCAGCAAGGGGACAGGGGCCTATGGCTACACCTTC
>TRBD1|14|-|TRBV5-6|TRBJ1-5
CASSHWTGNQPQHF
TGTGCCAGCAGCCATTGGACAGGGAATCAGCCCCAGCATTTT
>-|14|-|TRBV19|TRBJ1-2
CASKAGPTNYGYTF
TGTGCCAGTAAGGCAGGCCCAACTAACTATGGCTACACCTTC
>-|15|-|TRBV7-9|TRBJ2-1
CASSLPSKRSGEQFF
TGTGCCAGCAGCTTGCCGAGCAAGAGGTCAGGGGAGCAGTTCTTC
>TRBD1|16|-|TRBV7-3|TRBJ2-3
CASSSGTGASTDTQYF
TGTGCCAGCAGCTCCGGGACAGGGGCTAGCACAGATACGCAGTATTTT
>TRBD1|16|-|TRBV5-6|TRBJ2-5
CASSFSRTGVIETQYF
TGTGCCAGCAGCTTCTCCCGGACAGGGGTTATTGAGACCCAGTACTTC
>TRBD1|15|-|TRBV9|TRBJ1-4
CASSAGAGGREKLFF
TGTGCCAGCAGCGCCGGGGCAGGGGGCCGTGAAAAACTGTTTTTT
>-|11|-|TRBV6-5|TRBJ2-7
CASSTAYEQYF
TGTGCCAGCAGTACAGCTTACGAGCAGTACTTC
>-|13|-|TRBV30|TRBJ1-2
CAWSAAGEGGYTF
TGTGCCTGGAGTGCCGCAGGGGAGGGTGGCTACACCTTC
>TRBD1|12|-|TRBV6-2/TRBV6-3|TRBJ1-1
CASSGSDRGLFF
TGTGCCAGCAGCGGCTCGGACAGGGGGCTGTTCTTT
>-|15|-|TRBV24-1|TRBJ2-5
CATSDSGGLQETQYF
TGTGCCACCAGTGATTCCGGGGGGCTGCAAGAGACCCAGTACTTC
>-|14|-|TRBV19|TRBJ1-6
CASRENGADSPLHF
TGTGCCAGTAGAGAGAACGGTGCCGATTCACCCCTCCACTTT